This note documents a single T cell receptor beta chain sequence. What it binds is unknown. The CDR3 loop spans 14 amino acids. Germline CDR1 is SGHVS and CDR2 is FNYEAQ. cDNA libraries of TCR beta carried unique molecular identifiers. TCRdb passed the PCR reads through MiXCR, listing each CDR3 protein once. This sample carries about 680,000 distinct CDR3 sequences, around 64% of them seen once, and the ten largest clones take approximately 11%. The data are from a study of post-analysis software for immune sequencing data. The study's findings and limits: Five TRBV segments, including TRBV5-6, TRBV5-1 and TRBV20-1, were more frequent in patients than controls.

The receptor comes from a girl aged 2-10 years with multiple sclerosis. Sequenced: blood. V gene TRBV7-6 combines with J gene TRBJ2-1, with D possibly matching TRBD2 (6 bases). The J call may be mistaken, given a closer DNA end match to TRBJ2-7. The CDR3 is CASSLGPGVEEQYF. The CDR3, as DNA: TGTGCCAGCAGCTTAGGTCCGGGAGTGGAGGAGCAGTACTTC.